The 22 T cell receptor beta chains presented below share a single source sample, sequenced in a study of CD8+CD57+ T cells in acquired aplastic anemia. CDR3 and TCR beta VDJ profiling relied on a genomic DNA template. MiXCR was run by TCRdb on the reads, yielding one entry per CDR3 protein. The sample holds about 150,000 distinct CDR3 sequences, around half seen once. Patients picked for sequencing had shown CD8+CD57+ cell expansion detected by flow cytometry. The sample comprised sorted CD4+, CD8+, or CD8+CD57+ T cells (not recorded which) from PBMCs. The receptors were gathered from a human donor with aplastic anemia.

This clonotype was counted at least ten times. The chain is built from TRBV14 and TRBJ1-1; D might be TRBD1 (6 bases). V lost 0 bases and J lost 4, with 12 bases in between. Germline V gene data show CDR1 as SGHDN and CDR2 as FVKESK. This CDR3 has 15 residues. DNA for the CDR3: TGTGCCAGCAGCCAAGAAGGGGGGATGAGCACTGAAGCTTTCTTT. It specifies CASSQEGGMSTEAFF.

The CDR3 DNA reads TGTGCCACCTCGACCGACAGGGGAAGGGGGCAGTACTTC. Its translation is CATSTDRGRGQYF. The chain uses TRBV24-1 and TRBJ2-7; TRBD1 agrees at 8 bases. Germline V gene sequence: CDR1 KGHDR, CDR2 SFDVKD. The length of the CDR3 is 13 residues. The J segment lost 9 bases and the V segment lost 9 bases, leaving 12 bases of the junction unmatched.

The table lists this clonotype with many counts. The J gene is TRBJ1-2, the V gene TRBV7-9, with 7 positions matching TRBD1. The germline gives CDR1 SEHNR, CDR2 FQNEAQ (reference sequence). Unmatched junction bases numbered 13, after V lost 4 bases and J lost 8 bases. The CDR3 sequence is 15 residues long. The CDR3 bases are TGTGCCAGCAGCTATGGACAGGAGGGGTCCTGGGGCTACACCTTC. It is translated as CASSYGQEGSWGYTF.

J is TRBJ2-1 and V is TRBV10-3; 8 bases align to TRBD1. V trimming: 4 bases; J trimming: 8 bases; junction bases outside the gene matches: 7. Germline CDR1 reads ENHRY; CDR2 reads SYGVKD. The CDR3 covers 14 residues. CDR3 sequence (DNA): TGTGCCATCAGTGCTGGGACAGGACGCGATGAGCAGTTCTTC. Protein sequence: CAISAGTGRDEQFF.

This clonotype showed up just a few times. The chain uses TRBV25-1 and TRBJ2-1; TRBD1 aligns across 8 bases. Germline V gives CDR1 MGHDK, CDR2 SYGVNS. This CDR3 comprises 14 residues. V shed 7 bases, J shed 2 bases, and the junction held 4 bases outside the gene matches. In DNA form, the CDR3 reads TGTGCCAGCAACCCAGGGGGCACCTACAATGAGCAGTTCTTC. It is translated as CASNPGGTYNEQFF.

The CDR3 bases are TGTGCCAGCAGCTCGTCCCCGGGGGCTCAAGAGACCCAGTACTTC. Translating gives CASSSSPGAQETQYF. This chain uses TRBV7-2 with TRBJ2-5, with D perhaps given as TRBD1 or TRBD2 (6 bases each). V dropped 4 bases and J dropped 2 bases, with 14 bases sitting between them. The CDR3 sequence is 15 residues long. The germline V gene encodes CDR1 SGHTA and CDR2 FQGNSA.

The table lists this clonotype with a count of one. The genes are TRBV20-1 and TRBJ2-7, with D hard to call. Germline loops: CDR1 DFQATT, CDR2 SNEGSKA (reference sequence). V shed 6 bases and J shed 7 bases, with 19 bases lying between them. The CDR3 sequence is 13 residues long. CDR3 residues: CSASSSAPAEQYF. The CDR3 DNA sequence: TGCAGTGCCAGCAGCTCCGCCCCGGCTGAGCAGTACTTC.

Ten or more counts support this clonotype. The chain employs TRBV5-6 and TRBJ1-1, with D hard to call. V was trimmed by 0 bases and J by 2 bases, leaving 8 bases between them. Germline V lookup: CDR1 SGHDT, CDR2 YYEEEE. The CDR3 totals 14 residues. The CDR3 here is CASSLAWHNTEAFF. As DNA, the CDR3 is TGTGCCAGCAGCTTGGCCTGGCATAACACTGAAGCTTTCTTT.

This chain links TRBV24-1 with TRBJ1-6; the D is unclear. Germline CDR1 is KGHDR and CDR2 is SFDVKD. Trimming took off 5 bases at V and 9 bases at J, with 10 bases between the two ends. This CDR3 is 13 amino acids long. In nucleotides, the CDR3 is TGTGCCACCAGTGGGAGTAGCGGTTCACCCCTCCACTTT. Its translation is CATSGSSGSPLHF.

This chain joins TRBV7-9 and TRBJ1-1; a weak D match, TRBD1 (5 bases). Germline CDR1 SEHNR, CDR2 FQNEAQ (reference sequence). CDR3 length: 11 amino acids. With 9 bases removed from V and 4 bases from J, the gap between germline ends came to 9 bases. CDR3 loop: CASGTSTEAFF. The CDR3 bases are TGTGCCAGTGGGACGTCCACTGAAGCTTTCTTT.

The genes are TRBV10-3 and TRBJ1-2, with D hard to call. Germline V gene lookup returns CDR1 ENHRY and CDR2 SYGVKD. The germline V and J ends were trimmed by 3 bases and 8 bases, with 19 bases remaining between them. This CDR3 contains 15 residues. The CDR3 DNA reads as TGTGCCATCAGTGAATATCGAGGGAATGTAGGAGGCTACACCTTC. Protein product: CAISEYRGNVGGYTF.

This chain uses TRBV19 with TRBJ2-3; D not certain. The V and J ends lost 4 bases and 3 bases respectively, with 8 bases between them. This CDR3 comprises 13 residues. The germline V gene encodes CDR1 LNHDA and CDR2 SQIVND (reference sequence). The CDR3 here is CASSRMATDTQYF. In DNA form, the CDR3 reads TGTGCCAGTAGTAGAATGGCGACAGATACGCAGTATTTT.

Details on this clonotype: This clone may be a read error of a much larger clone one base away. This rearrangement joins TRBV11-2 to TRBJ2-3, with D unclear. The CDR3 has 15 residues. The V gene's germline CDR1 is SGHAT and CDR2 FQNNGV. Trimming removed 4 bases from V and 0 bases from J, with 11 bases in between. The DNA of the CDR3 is TGTGCCAGCAGCTCCCGGGTGTCTAGCACAGATACGCAGTATTTT. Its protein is CASSSRVSSTDTQYF. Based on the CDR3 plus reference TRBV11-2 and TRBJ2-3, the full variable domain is EAGVAQSPRYKIIEKRQSVAFWCNPISGHATLYWYQQILGQGPKLLIQFQNNGVVDDSQLPKDRFSAERLKGVDSTLKIQPAKLEDSAVYLCASSSRVSSTDTQYFGPGTRLTVL.

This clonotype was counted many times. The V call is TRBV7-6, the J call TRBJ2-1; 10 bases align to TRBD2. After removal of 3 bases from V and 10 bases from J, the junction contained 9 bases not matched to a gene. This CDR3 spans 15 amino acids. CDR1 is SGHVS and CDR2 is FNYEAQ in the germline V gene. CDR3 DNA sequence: TGTGCCAGCAGCTTCGAAGCGGGGGGGTCCAGGGAGCAGTTCTTC. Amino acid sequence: CASSFEAGGSREQFF. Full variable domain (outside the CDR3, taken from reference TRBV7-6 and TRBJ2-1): GAGVSQSPRYKVTKRGQDVALRCDPISGHVSLYWYRQALGQGPEFLTYFNYEAQQDKSGLPNDRFSAERPEGSISTLTIQRTEQRDSAMYRCASSFEAGGSREQFFGPGTRLTVL.

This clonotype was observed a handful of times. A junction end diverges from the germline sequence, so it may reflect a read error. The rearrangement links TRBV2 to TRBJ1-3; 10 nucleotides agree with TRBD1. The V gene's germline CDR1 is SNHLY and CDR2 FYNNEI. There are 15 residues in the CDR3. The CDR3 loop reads CASREDRGRGNTIYF. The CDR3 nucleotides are TGTGCCAGCAGGGAAGACAGGGGGCGTGGAAACACCATATATTTT.

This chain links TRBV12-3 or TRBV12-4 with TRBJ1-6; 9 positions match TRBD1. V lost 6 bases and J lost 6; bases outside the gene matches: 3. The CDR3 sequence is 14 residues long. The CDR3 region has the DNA TGTGCCAGCAGACACAGGGGGCGTAATTCACCCCTCCACTTT. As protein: CASRHRGRNSPLHF.

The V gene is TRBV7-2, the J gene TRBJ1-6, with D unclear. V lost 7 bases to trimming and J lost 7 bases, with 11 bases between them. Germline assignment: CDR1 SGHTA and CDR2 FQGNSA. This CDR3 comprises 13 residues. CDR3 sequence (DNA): TGTGCCAGCAACATAGGAACGAATTCACCCCTCCACTTT. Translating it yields CASNIGTNSPLHF.

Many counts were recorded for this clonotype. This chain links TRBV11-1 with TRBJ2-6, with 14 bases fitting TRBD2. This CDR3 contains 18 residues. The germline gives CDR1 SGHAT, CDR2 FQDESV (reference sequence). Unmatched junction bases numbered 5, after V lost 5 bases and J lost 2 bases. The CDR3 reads CASSATSGGAPGANVLTF. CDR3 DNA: TGTGCCAGCAGCGCGACTAGCGGGGGGGCCCCTGGGGCCAACGTCCTGACTTTC. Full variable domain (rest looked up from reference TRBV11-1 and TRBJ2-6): EAEVAQSPRYKITEKSQAVAFWCDPISGHATLYWYRQILGQGPELLVQFQDESVVDDSQLPKDRFSAERLKGVDSTLKIQPAELGDSAMYLCASSATSGGAPGANVLTFGAGSRLTVL.

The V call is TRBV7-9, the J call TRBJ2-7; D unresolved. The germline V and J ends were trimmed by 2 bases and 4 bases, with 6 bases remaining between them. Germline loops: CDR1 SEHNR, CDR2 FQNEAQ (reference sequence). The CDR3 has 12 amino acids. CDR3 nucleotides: TGTGCCAGCAGCTTACTGAGGTACGAGCAGTACTTC. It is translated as CASSLLRYEQYF.

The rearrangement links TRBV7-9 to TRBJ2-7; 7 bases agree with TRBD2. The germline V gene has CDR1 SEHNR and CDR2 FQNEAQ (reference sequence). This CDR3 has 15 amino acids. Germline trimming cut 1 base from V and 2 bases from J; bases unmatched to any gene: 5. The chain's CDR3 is CASSLGPSGAYEQYF. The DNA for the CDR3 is TGTGCCAGCAGCTTAGGACCTAGCGGAGCCTACGAGCAGTACTTC.

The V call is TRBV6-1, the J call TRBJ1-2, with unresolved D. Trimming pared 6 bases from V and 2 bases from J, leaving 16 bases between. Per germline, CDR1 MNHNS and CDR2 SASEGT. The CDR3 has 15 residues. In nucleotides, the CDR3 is TGTGCCAGCAGCCCCATGAAGGACTTAAACTATGGCTACACCTTC. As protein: CASSPMKDLNYGYTF.

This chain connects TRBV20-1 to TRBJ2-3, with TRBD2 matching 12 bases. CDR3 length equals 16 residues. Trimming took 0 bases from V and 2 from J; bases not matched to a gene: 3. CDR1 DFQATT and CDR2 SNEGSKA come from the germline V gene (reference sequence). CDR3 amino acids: CSARDRTSGDTDTQYF. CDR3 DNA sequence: TGCAGTGCTAGAGATCGGACTAGCGGGGACACAGATACGCAGTATTTT.